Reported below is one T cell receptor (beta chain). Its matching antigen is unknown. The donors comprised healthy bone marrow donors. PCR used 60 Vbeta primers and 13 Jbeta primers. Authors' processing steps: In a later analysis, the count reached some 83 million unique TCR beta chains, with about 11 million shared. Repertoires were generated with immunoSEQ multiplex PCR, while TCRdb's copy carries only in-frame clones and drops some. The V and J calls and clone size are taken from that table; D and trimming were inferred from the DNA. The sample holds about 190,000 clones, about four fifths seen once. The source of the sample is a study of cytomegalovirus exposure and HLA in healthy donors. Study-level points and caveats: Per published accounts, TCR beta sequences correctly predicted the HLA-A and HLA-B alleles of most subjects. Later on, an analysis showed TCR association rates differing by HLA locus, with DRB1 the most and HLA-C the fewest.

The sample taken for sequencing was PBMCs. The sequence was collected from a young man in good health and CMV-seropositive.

The CDR3 loop reads CASSVDSNYGYTF. In DNA form, the CDR3 reads TGTGCCAGCAGCGTAGACAGCAATTATGGCTACACCTTC. This chain uses TRBV9 with TRBJ1-2; D ambiguous. Germline-derived CDR1 and CDR2 are SGDLS and YYNGEE. The V end lost 0 bases, the J end lost 5 bases, and 8 bases lay between the germline ends. The CDR3 has 13 amino acids.